This T cell receptor beta chain appears in the sequencing data of a study of T cells in Graves' hyperthyroidism and ophthalmopathy. Authors of the study amplified TCR beta CDR3 regions from RNA transcripts. Using the HTBI primer set, a first-round RT-PCR was run on the TCR CDR3. Each CDR3 protein is one row after TCRdb ran MiXCR on the multiplex PCR reads. This table holds more than 300,000 distinct CDR3 sequences, about 18% found once. The germline V gene encodes CDR1 DFQATT and CDR2 SNEGSKA (reference sequence). The CDR3 has 13 amino acids. V lost 5 bases, J lost 7 bases, and 14 bases lay in between. This clonotype has ten or more counts.

This clonotype originated in a woman aged 30 to 39 with Graves' hyperthyroidism that later progressed to Graves' ophthalmopathy. The specimen sequenced was blood. The chain joins TRBV20-1 to TRBJ1-4, with D unclear. Here the CDR3 reads CSAVTEGGEKLFF. The CDR3 DNA reads as TGCAGTGCTGTGACCGAAGGCGGTGAAAAACTGTTTTTT.